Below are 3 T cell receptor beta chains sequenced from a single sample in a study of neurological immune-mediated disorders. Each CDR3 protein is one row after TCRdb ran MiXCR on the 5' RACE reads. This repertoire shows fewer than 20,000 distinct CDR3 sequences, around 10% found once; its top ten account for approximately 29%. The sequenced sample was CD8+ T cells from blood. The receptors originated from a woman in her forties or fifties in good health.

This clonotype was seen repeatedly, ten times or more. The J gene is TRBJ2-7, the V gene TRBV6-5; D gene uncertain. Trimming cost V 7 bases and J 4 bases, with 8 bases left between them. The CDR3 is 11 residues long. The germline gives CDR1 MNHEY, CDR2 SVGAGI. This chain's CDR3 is CASKGRYEQYF. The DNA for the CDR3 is TGTGCCAGCAAGGGTCGTTACGAGCAGTACTTC.

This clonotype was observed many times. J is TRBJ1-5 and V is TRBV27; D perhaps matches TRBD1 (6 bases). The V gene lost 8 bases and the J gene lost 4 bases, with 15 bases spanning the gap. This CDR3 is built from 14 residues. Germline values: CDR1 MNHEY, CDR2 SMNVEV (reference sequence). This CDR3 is CASQAGRGNQPQHF. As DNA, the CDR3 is TGTGCCAGCCAAGCCGGTAGGGGGAATCAGCCCCAGCATTTT.

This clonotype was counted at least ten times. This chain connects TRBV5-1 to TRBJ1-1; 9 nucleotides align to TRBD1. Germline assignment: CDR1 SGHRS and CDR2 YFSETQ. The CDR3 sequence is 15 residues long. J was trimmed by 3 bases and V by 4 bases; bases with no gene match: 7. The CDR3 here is CASSAKGQGYTEAFF. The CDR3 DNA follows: TGCGCCAGCAGCGCCAAAGGACAGGGGTACACTGAAGCTTTCTTT.